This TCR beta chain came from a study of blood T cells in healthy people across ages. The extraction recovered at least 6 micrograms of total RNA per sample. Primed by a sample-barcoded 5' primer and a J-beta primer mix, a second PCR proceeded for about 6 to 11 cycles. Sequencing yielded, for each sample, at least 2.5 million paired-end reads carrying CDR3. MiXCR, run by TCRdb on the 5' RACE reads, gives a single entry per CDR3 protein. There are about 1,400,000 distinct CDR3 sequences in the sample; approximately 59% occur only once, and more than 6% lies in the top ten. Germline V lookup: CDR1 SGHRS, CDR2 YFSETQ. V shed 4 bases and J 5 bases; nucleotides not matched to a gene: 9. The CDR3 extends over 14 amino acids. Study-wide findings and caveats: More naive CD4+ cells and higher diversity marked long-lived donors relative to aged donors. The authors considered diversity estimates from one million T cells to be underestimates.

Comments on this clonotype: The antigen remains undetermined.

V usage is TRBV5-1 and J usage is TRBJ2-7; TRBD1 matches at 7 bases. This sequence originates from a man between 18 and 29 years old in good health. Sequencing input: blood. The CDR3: CASSVGGSFDEQYF. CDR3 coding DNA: TGCGCCAGCAGCGTAGGGGGCAGCTTTGACGAGCAGTACTTC.